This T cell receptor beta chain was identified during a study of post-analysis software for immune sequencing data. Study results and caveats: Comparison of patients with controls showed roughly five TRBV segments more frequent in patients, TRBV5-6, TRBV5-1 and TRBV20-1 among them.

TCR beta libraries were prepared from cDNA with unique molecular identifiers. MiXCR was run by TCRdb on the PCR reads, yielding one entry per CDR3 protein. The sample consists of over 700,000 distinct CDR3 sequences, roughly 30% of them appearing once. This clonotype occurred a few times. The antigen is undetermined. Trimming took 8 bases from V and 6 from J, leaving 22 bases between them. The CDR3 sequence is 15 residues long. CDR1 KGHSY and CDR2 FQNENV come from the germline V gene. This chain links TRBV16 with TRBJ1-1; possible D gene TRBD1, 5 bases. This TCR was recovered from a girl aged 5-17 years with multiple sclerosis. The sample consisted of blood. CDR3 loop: CASCTRGGLRSEAFF. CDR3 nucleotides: TGTGCCAGCTGTACAAGGGGCGGGCTAAGGTCTGAAGCTTTCTTT.